The 5 T cell receptor beta chains reported below all come from one sample, sequenced in a study of cytomegalovirus exposure and HLA in healthy donors. A multiplex PCR was run with 60 Vbeta primers and 13 Jbeta primers. The protocol was immunoSEQ multiplex PCR, while the TCRdb copy is restricted to in-frame clones and leaves out a portion. The sample lists about 170,000 clones, roughly 85% occurring once. The sample comprised PBMCs. The source is a boy aged 2 to 9 in good health and CMV-seronegative.

The CDR3 sequence: CASSPDRTRRTEAFF. In DNA, the CDR3 is TGTGCCAGCAGCCCAGACAGGACCCGGAGAACTGAAGCTTTCTTT. V usage is TRBV7-6 and J usage is TRBJ1-1; tentative D call: TRBD1 (6 bases). The CDR3 is 15 residues long. Germline assignment: CDR1 SGHVS and CDR2 FNYEAQ. V was trimmed by 5 bases and J by 5 bases, leaving 18 bases between them. The whole variable domain, remainder taken from reference TRBV7-6 and TRBJ1-1, is GAGVSQSPRYKVTKRGQDVALRCDPISGHVSLYWYRQALGQGPEFLTYFNYEAQQDKSGLPNDRFSAERPEGSISTLTIQRTEQRDSAMYRCASSPDRTRRTEAFFGQGTRLTVV.

The V call is TRBV18, the J call TRBJ1-2; possible D gene TRBD1, 6 bases. V was clipped by 3 bases and J by 7 bases, with 18 bases between them. The CDR3 is 15 residues long. Germline lookup yields CDR1 KGHSH and CDR2 LQKENI. The CDR3 region is CASSPLREQGGGYTF. CDR3 DNA: TGTGCCAGCTCACCCCTAAGGGAACAGGGTGGTGGCTACACCTTC.

This chain connects TRBV6-5 to TRBJ2-7, with TRBD1 as a possible D gene (6 bases). V was shortened by 5 bases and J by 2 bases, with 13 bases between the two germline ends. CDR3 length: 14 residues. The V gene's germline CDR1 is MNHEY and CDR2 SVGAGI. The CDR3 here is CASSTADRPYEQYV. Written as DNA, the CDR3 is TGTGCCAGCAGTACTGCGGACAGACCCTACGAGCAGTACGTC.

The V and J genes are TRBV5-1 and TRBJ2-7, with TRBD2 identical over 12 bases. The J segment lost 2 bases and the V segment lost 0 bases, leaving 0 bases of the junction unmatched. The CDR3 totals 15 residues. CDR1 and CDR2 (germline): SGHRS, YFSETQ. The CDR3 protein is CASSLGTSGAYEQYF. The CDR3, as DNA: TGCGCCAGCAGCTTGGGGACTAGCGGGGCCTACGAGCAGTACTTC.

The chain employs TRBV27 and TRBJ2-5; TRBD1 agrees at 7 bases. With V trimmed by 8 bases and J by 7 bases, 10 bases remained unmatched. There are 13 residues in the CDR3. The V gene's germline CDR1 is MNHEY and CDR2 SMNVEV (reference sequence). The CDR3 reads CASGRQGAGTQYF. The CDR3 region has the DNA TGTGCCAGCGGAAGACAGGGAGCTGGGACCCAGTACTTC.